One sample yielded the 9 T cell receptor beta chains listed below, sequenced in a study of T-cell reconstitution after alpha-beta-depleted transplantation in children. As it was prepared, the TCRbeta library received unique molecular identifiers. TCRdb re-called the PCR reads with MiXCR, one entry per CDR3 protein. The sample gives hundreds of thousands of distinct CDR3 sequences, roughly a quarter of which show up once; about 5% is in the top ten. Sequences were derived from PBMCs, mostly from graft donor cells, sampled 360 days after TCRalphabeta/CD19-depleted stem cell transplant. The origin of the receptors is a female patient aged 2-9 years who had a stem cell transplant for congenital amegakaryocytic thrombocytopenia, so the T cells may come from the graft donor.

This clonotype was recorded a few times. The chain has TRBV5-1 and TRBJ2-5; 7 bases agree with TRBD1. The CDR3 is made up of 15 amino acids. J was trimmed by 1 base and V by 5 bases; bases with no gene match: 8. Germline V lookup: CDR1 SGHRS, CDR2 YFSETQ. The CDR3 protein is CASRPGQTFQETQYF. CDR3 sequence (DNA): TGCGCCAGCAGGCCGGGACAGACATTCCAAGAGACCCAGTACTTC.

V usage is TRBV7-8 and J usage is TRBJ2-2, with D unclear. The germline gives CDR1 SGHVS, CDR2 FQNEAQ. Trimming removed 7 bases from V and 3 bases from J, with 18 bases in between. The CDR3 contains 16 residues. Here the CDR3 DNA reads TGTGCCAGCACCGTCGACATCTCAAGGCACACCGGGGAGCTGTTTTTT. Its protein is CASTVDISRHTGELFF.

The chain recombines TRBV4-1 with TRBJ2-1; no clear D gene. This CDR3 comprises 15 residues. Per germline, CDR1 MGHRA and CDR2 YSYEKL. Trimming took off 3 bases at V and 5 bases at J, with 14 bases between the two ends. This CDR3 reads CASSQAINYDNEQFF. The CDR3 bases are TGCGCCAGCAGCCAGGCGATCAACTACGACAATGAGCAGTTCTTC.

This clonotype was counted a few times. Here the CDR3 reads CSARLAGYNEQFF. CDR3 nucleotides: TGCAGTGCTCGACTAGCGGGCTACAATGAGCAGTTCTTC. V gene TRBV20-1 combines with J gene TRBJ2-1, with 10 bases aligning to TRBD2. Trimming removed 5 bases from V and 3 bases from J; junction bases left unmatched: 1. CDR3 length: 13 residues. The V gene's germline CDR1 is DFQATT and CDR2 SNEGSKA (reference sequence).

The chain couples TRBV18 to TRBJ2-7; D is possibly TRBD1 or TRBD2 (5 bases each). Trimming took 3 bases from V and 0 from J, leaving 9 bases between them. Germline V gene data show CDR1 as KGHSH and CDR2 as LQKENI. The CDR3 length is 14 residues. CDR3 residues: CASSPGRSSYEQYF. The CDR3 DNA follows: TGTGCCAGCTCACCGGGACGGAGCTCCTACGAGCAGTACTTC.

This clonotype was found many times. The chain couples TRBV12-3 or TRBV12-4 to TRBJ1-1; D is undetermined. This CDR3 region has 16 residues. Trimming took off 5 bases at V and 8 bases at J, with 24 bases between the two ends. The CDR3, as DNA: TGTGCCAGCAGTCCCTCAAGAAACCGGGTTGGCAGCGAAGCTTTCTTT. Translating gives CASSPSRNRVGSEAFF.

This clonotype was detected a few times. V gene TRBV7-2 combines with J gene TRBJ2-5; 9 bases match TRBD2. V lost 7 bases and J lost 7; bases outside the gene matches: 10. The CDR3 is 14 residues long. Germline V gene sequence: CDR1 SGHTA, CDR2 FQGNSA. In DNA, the CDR3 is TGTGCCAGCACGGAAAAGCGGGAGGAAGTGACCCAGTACTTC. This gives the protein CASTEKREEVTQYF.

This chain uses TRBV15 with TRBJ2-5, with TRBD2 matching over 8 bases. Germline assignment: CDR1 LNHNV and CDR2 YYDKDF (reference sequence). The CDR3 has 16 residues. The trim removed 0 bases at V and 5 bases at J, leaving 8 bases unmatched. This CDR3 reads CATSRDKSGRVETQYF. The CDR3 DNA reads TGTGCCACCAGCAGAGATAAGAGCGGGAGAGTGGAGACCCAGTACTTC.

For this clonotype: This may come from a read error, since a much larger clone is one base off. The CDR3 DNA is TGCAGCGCGAGTTTGGCGTGGGAAAACGTTCAGTACTTC. This codes for CSASLAWENVQYF. The chain combines TRBV29-1 with TRBJ2-4; unclear D gene. The CDR3 extends over 13 amino acids. The V gene's germline CDR1 is SQVTM and CDR2 ANQGSEA.